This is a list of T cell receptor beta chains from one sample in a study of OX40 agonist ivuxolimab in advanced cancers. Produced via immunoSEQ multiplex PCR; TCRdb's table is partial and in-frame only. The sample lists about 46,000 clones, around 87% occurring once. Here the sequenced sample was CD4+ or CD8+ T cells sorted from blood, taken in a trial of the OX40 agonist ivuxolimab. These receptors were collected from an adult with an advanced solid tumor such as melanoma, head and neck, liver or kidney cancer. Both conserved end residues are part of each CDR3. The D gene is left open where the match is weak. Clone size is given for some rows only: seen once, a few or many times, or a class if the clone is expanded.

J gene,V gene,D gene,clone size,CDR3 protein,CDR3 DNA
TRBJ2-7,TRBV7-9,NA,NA,CASSFPRGPMDEQYF,TGTGCCAGCAGCTTCCCCCGGGGCCCTATGGACGAGCAGTACTTC
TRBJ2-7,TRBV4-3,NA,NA,CASSQDRVSNYEQYF,TGCGCCAGCAGCCAAGATCGTGTTAGTAACTACGAGCAGTACTTC
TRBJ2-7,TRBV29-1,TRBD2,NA,CSGSGGTSYEQYF,TGCAGCGGTAGCGGGGGAACTTCCTACGAGCAGTACTTC
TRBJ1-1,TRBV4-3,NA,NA,CASSPALDTEAFF,TGCGCCAGCAGCCCCGCCTTAGACACTGAAGCTTTCTTT
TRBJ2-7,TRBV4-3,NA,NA,CASSQVVAPTYEQYF,TGCGCCAGCAGCCAAGTGGTTGCTCCGACCTACGAGCAGTACTTC
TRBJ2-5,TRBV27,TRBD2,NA,CASSLSPGGETQYF,TGTGCCAGCAGTTTATCTCCGGGAGGAGAGACCCAGTACTTC
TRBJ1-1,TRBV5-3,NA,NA,CASRPGVGNTEAFF,TGTGCCAGCAGACCAGGGGTTGGAAACACTGAAGCTTTCTTT
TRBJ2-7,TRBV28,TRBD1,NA,CASSTTGTGYEQYF,TGTGCCAGCAGTACTACCGGGACAGGCTACGAGCAGTACTTC
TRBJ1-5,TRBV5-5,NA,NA,CASSLNSGALGNQPQHF,TGTGCCAGCAGCTTGAATTCAGGGGCGCTGGGCAATCAGCCCCAGCATTTT
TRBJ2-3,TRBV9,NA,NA,CASSVVDSTDTQYF,TGTGCCAGCAGCGTAGTTGACAGCACAGATACGCAGTATTTT
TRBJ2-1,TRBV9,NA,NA,CASSVGGAYEQFF,TGTGCCAGCAGCGTAGGAGGGGCCTATGAGCAGTTCTTC
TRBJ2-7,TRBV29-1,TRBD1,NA,CSVGQGVGYEQYF,TGCAGCGTAGGACAGGGGGTTGGCTACGAGCAGTACTTC
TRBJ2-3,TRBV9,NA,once,CASSFTDTQYF,TGTGCCAGCAGCTTCACAGATACGCAGTATTTT
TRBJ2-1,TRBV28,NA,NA,CASSFTRGRRSYNEQFF,TGTGCCAGCAGTTTTACCAGGGGCAGGAGATCCTACAATGAGCAGTTCTTC
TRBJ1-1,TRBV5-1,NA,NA,CASSLSGWGEAFF,TGCGCCAGCAGCTTAAGTGGATGGGGTGAAGCTTTCTTT
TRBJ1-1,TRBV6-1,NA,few,CASSDSFGEGHEAFF,TGTGCCAGCAGTGACTCGTTCGGGGAAGGACATGAAGCTTTCTTT
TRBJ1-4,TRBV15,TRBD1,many,CATRDAGTGRKLFF,TGTGCCACCCGTGATGCTGGGACAGGGAGAAAACTGTTTTTT
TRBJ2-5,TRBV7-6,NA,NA,CASIPTPGWGETQYF,TGTGCCAGCATCCCCACTCCAGGGTGGGGGGAGACCCAGTACTTC
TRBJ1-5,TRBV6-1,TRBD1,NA,CASRRTGRNQPQHF,TGTGCCAGCAGAAGGACAGGGCGCAATCAGCCCCAGCATTTT
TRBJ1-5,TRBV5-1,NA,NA,CASSPEGDQPQHF,TGCGCCAGCAGCCCGGAGGGGGATCAGCCCCAGCATTTT
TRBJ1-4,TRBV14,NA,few,CASSQLREEKLFF,TGTGCCAGCAGCCAACTAAGGGAGGAAAAACTGTTTTTT
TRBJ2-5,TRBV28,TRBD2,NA,CASNVAGGHQETQYF,TGTGCCAGCAACGTAGCGGGAGGCCACCAAGAGACCCAGTACTTC
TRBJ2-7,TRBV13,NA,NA,CASSFSGTSLYEQYF,TGTGCCAGCAGCTTCTCCGGGACCTCTCTCTACGAGCAGTACTTC
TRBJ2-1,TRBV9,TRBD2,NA,CASKLWTSEDNEQFF,TGTGCCAGCAAGCTCTGGACTAGCGAAGACAATGAGCAGTTCTTC
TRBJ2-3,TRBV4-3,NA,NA,CASSQDTQSPDTQYF,TGCGCCAGCAGCCAAGATACCCAGTCCCCAGATACGCAGTATTTT